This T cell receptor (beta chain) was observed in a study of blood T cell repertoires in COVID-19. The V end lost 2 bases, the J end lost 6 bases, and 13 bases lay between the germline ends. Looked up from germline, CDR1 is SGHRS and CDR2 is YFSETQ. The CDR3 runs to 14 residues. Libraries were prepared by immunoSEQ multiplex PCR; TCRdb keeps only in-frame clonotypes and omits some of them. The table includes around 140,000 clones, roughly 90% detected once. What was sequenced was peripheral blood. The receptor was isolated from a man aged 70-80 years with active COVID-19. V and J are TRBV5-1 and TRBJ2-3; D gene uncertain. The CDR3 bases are TGCGCCAGCAGCTTAAGAGACCCCAGGGATACGCAGTATTTT. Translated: CASSLRDPRDTQYF.